These T cell receptor beta chains were read from a single sample in a study of cytomegalovirus exposure and HLA in healthy donors. The protocol was immunoSEQ multiplex PCR, while the TCRdb copy is restricted to in-frame clones and leaves out a portion. Here the sample spans about 140,000 clones, approximately 78% being singletons. The sequencing input was PBMCs. These receptors all come from a woman aged 45-65 years in good health and CMV-seropositive. Each CDR3 is given without its conserved first and last residue. Clone sizes are given selectively: once, few, many, or a class where the clone is expanded.

clone_size | j_call | v_call | cdr3_aa
once | TRBJ2-7 | TRBV30 | AWSVTRSSYEQY
NA | TRBJ2-1 | TRBV27 | ASSGPSGRAREQF
NA | TRBJ2-2 | TRBV30 | AWSVGAGDGELF
NA | TRBJ2-7 | TRBV28 | ASSLGTGGSYEQY
NA | TRBJ2-1 | TRBV7-2 | ASSLGTSPREQF
NA | TRBJ2-7 | TRBV29-1 | SVGLAGGYEQY
NA | TRBJ2-4 | TRBV29-1 | SVEPRGDIQY
NA | TRBJ1-1 | TRBV18 | ASSPLLGETEAF
NA | TRBJ1-5 | TRBV29-1 | SVEEEEGVGPQH
NA | TRBJ1-1 | TRBV7-3 | ASSLSGGTEAF
once | TRBJ1-2 | TRBV2 | ASSESGYGYT
NA | TRBJ2-7 | TRBV6-1 | ASSSTYYGPYEQY
NA | TRBJ1-1 | TRBV9 | ASSAHVGLNTEAF
NA | TRBJ2-7 | TRBV7-9 | ASSLSRDSSYEQY
NA | TRBJ2-7 | TRBV6-5 | ASSARAREQY
NA | TRBJ1-1 | TRBV7-6 | ASSLFKGGGVTEAF
NA | TRBJ2-3 | TRBV6-4 | ASSRQSGQGGDTQY
NA | TRBJ1-5 | TRBV11-2 | ASSLFNGQGQH
NA | TRBJ2-7 | TRBV6-1 | AILALVGDEQY
NA | TRBJ2-1 | TRBV5-4 | ASSIGTSGGGDEQF
NA | TRBJ2-7 | TRBV15 | ATSVGGGFYEQY
NA | TRBJ2-5 | TRBV5-1 | ASGELQETQY
once | TRBJ2-7 | TRBV28 | ASSPPLSLDYEQY
NA | TRBJ1-4 | TRBV28 | ASSRDGGWEQIEKLF
once | TRBJ1-6 | TRBV5-4 | ASSQEVGLNSPLH
few | TRBJ1-3 | TRBV14 | ASSRYGGGTTGNTIY
NA | TRBJ2-7 | TRBV27 | ASSPQRGGEQY
few | TRBJ1-2 | TRBV5-1 | ASSLDDYGYT
few | TRBJ1-1 | TRBV29-1 | SGQVLNTEAF
NA | TRBJ2-1 | TRBV5-1 | ASSSRGYNEQF
NA | TRBJ1-2 | TRBV20-1 | SGGGAYGYT
once | TRBJ1-3 | TRBV7-9 | ASSLGIGGSSGNTIY
NA | TRBJ1-1 | TRBV2 | ASRGTAEGAEAF
NA | TRBJ1-1 | TRBV2 | ASTARGGTEAF
NA | TRBJ1-3 | TRBV28 | ASSLRNRGPNTIY
NA | TRBJ2-1 | TRBV27 | ASSSIAKSSYNEQF
NA | TRBJ1-5 | TRBV15 | ATSGSNQPQH
NA | TRBJ1-2 | TRBV2 | ASSGGQTYGYT
NA | TRBJ1-2 | TRBV6-5 | ASSYGYGGNYGYT
few | TRBJ2-7 | TRBV10-2 | ATSTGLAADRVLNEQY
NA | TRBJ2-7 | TRBV5-1 | ASSLVGGGEQY
NA | TRBJ2-2 | TRBV30 | AWAWGVGTGELF
NA | TRBJ1-4 | TRBV19 | ASSPNLGQPNEKLF
NA | TRBJ2-1 | TRBV7-2 | ASSFLQGAGYEQF
few | TRBJ1-3 | TRBV6-5 | ASSERWGLETIY
NA | TRBJ1-2 | TRBV2 | ASGDRANYGYT
NA | TRBJ2-2 | TRBV5-4 | ASSQDSTTGELF
NA | TRBJ2-7 | TRBV30 | AWSVGQGTSYEQY
NA | TRBJ2-1 | TRBV28 | ASSLSGTSGSIEQF
once | TRBJ1-1 | TRBV7-6 | ASSIITGGIGAGGTEAF
NA | TRBJ1-3 | TRBV30 | AWNRDSGNTIY
NA | TRBJ2-7 | TRBV4-1 | ASSRLGEGGAGEQY
NA | TRBJ1-5 | TRBV18 | ASSAGDGGNQPQH
NA | TRBJ1-1 | TRBV27 | ASSLLSGDTEAF
NA | TRBJ1-2 | TRBV29-1 | SVERDRSYGYT
NA | TRBJ2-5 | TRBV2 | ASKREVQETQY
NA | TRBJ2-1 | TRBV4-3 | ASSQISGGSYNEQF
NA | TRBJ2-1 | TRBV27 | ASSLWAGAGYNEQF